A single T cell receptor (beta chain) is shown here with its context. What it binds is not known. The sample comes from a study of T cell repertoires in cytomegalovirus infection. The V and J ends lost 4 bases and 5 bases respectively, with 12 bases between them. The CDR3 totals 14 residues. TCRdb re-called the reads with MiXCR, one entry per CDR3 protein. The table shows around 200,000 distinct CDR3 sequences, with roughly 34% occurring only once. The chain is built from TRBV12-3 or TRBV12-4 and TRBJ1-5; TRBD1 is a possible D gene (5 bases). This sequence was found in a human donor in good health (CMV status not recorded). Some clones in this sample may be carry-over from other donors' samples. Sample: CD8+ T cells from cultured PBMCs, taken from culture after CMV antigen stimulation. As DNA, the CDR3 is TGTGCCAGCAGTTCGGGACTTCACGATCAGCCCCAGCATTTT. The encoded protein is CASSSGLHDQPQHF.